This note documents a single T cell receptor beta chain sequence. The antigen remains unidentified. The sample comes from a study of T cell responses to AZD1222 COVID-19 vaccine. Study-wide findings and caveats: Among vaccine-associated CD4 TCRs, coverage spanned spike, with dominance at 160-218 and 743-854. Possibly, clonal diversity was underestimated; donors were largely white British and included more females. In the spike-specific TCR repertoire, nearly half reportedly target unmutated variant regions. Baseline seropositives among AZD1222 recipients totaled only six or seven.

Only in-frame clones appear in the TCRdb table, and some are missing; sequencing was by immunoSEQ multiplex PCR. This sample has more than 60,000 clones, with roughly 91% found just once. CDR1 SGHTA and CDR2 FQGTGA come from the germline V gene. The CDR3 is 15 amino acids. Trimming removed 2 bases from V and 6 bases from J; junction bases left unmatched: 7. The sequences come from peripheral blood, collected 28 days after the second AZD1222 dose. This TCR derives from an adult who received the AZD1222 COVID-19 vaccine. The chain combines TRBV7-3 with TRBJ2-7, with 10 bases aligning to TRBD2. CDR3 in DNA: TGTGCCAGCAGCTTATCGAGCGGGGGGGCCAGCGAGCAGTACTTC. It yields the protein CASSLSSGGASEQYF.